The text below deals with one T cell receptor (beta chain). Its antigen is unidentified. These data belong to a study of T-cell reconstitution after alpha-beta-depleted transplantation in children. Study conclusions and caveats: Several patients had high TCRbeta diversity at day 60; it came from surviving recipient T cells and thymic progenitors. After one year, T-cell counts and TCRbeta diversity mostly came from new T cells.

The CDR3 totals 14 residues. Germline values: CDR1 SQVTM, CDR2 ANQGSEA. V was trimmed by 0 bases and J by 7 bases, leaving 13 bases between them. A library of TCRbeta sequences, prepared with unique molecular identifiers, was generated. TCRdb re-analysed the PCR reads in MiXCR, keeping a single row per CDR3 protein. The sample has 450,000 to 550,000 distinct CDR3 sequences, about an eighth seen once. The clonotype originates from a female patient aged 2-10 years who had a stem cell transplant for aplastic anemia, so the T cells may come from the graft donor. Material: PBMCs, mostly from graft donor cells, obtained 180 days after TCRalphabeta/CD19-depleted stem cell transplant. This chain uses TRBV29-1 with TRBJ1-5; D not resolved. The CDR3 sequence: CSVEDPQIGQPQHF. Here the CDR3 DNA reads TGCAGCGTTGAAGATCCGCAGATAGGGCAGCCCCAGCATTTT.